The 26 T cell receptor beta chains below all came from one sample that was sequenced in a study of blood T cell repertoires in COVID-19. Sequencing was performed with immunoSEQ multiplex PCR; in TCRdb, only in-frame clones are kept and a portion is missing. Among roughly 70,000 clones listed, roughly 87% were seen once. Sequences were obtained from peripheral blood. These receptor sequences come from a woman aged 45-59 years with active COVID-19.

V gene TRBV27 combines with J gene TRBJ2-3; a weak D match, TRBD1 (6 bases). The V end lost 3 bases, the J end lost 0 bases, and 10 bases lay between the germline ends. There are 15 residues in the CDR3. CDR1 is MNHEY and CDR2 is SMNVEV in the germline V gene (reference sequence). CDR3 DNA: TGTGCCAGCAGTTTGGGTGGACAGAGCACAGATACGCAGTATTTT. It encodes CASSLGGQSTDTQYF.

This sequence joins TRBV4-1 and TRBJ1-6; 7 bases align to TRBD1. Germline V gene lookup returns CDR1 MGHRA and CDR2 YSYEKL. This CDR3 is 17 amino acids long. V trimming: 0 bases; J trimming: 7 bases; junction bases outside the gene matches: 9. This CDR3 reads CASSQDPAGTDNSPLHF. CDR3 nucleotide sequence: TGCGCCAGCAGCCAAGACCCCGCTGGGACAGACAATTCACCCCTCCACTTT.

V gene TRBV18 combines with J gene TRBJ1-2, with a weak D call TRBD1 (5 bases). The CDR3 runs 16 residues. V gave up 3 bases and J gave up 3 bases, with 17 bases separating them. Germline CDR1 and CDR2: KGHSH and LQKENI. DNA of the CDR3: TGTGCCAGCTCACCGGCGTGGTCTGGGGCGGACTATGGCTACACCTTC. Its protein is CASSPAWSGADYGYTF.

The chain uses TRBV19 and TRBJ2-5, with TRBD2 as a possible D gene (5 bases). There are 15 residues in the CDR3. Between the trimmed V and J ends, which lost 2 bases and 5 bases, there was a span of 15 bases. Per germline, CDR1 LNHDA and CDR2 SQIVND (reference sequence). As DNA, the CDR3 is TGTGCCAGTAGTATACCAGGAAGCTCGGGGGAGACCCAGTACTTC. Residues: CASSIPGSSGETQYF.

There are a few counts of this clone. The chain employs TRBV27 and TRBJ2-2; D may be TRBD2 (6 bases). Trimming left V 4 bases short and J 5 bases short, with 11 bases between. The CDR3 runs 14 residues. Germline CDR1 and CDR2: MNHEY and SMNVEV (reference sequence). In nucleotides, the CDR3 is TGTGCCAGCAGTTCCCCGCGGGAAACCGGGGAGCTGTTTTTT. Its protein product is CASSSPRETGELFF.

The rearrangement joins TRBV28 to TRBJ1-1; D ambiguous. In germline, CDR1 is MDHEN, CDR2 SYDVKM. Trimming pared 2 bases from V and 2 bases from J, leaving 6 bases between. This CDR3 spans 13 amino acids. For the CDR3, the DNA is TGTGCCAGCAGTTTAGGGCTCAACACTGAAGCTTTCTTT. It yields the protein CASSLGLNTEAFF.

The chain combines TRBV2 with TRBJ2-1, with D perhaps matching TRBD2 (6 bases). The germline V and J ends were trimmed by 6 bases and 4 bases, with 16 bases remaining between them. This CDR3 comprises 15 residues. Germline V lookup: CDR1 SNHLY, CDR2 FYNNEI. As DNA, the CDR3 is TGTGCCAGCAGCTCCGAGCGGGCGAATTACAATGAGCAGTTCTTC. Protein: CASSSERANYNEQFF. The full variable domain, rest sourced from reference TRBV2 and TRBJ2-1, is EPEVTQTPSHQVTQMGQEVILRCVPISNHLYFYWYRQILGQKVEFLVSFYNNEISEKSEIFDDQFSVERPDGSNFTLKIRSTKLEDSAMYFCASSSERANYNEQFFGPGTRLTVL.

V and J are TRBV21-1 and TRBJ2-1; whether TRBD2, the table's D call, matches the DNA was not checked. TRBV21-1 is described as a pseudogene. This CDR3 is 16 amino acids long. The CDR3 loop is CASSKGGDDLYNEQFF. The CDR3 DNA is TGTGCCAGCAGCAAAGGGGGGGACGATTTATACAATGAGCAGTTCTTC.

This chain links TRBV10-3 with TRBJ1-3, with 7 bases aligning to TRBD1. This CDR3 spans 16 amino acids. CDR1 and CDR2 from the germline V gene are ENHRY and SYGVKD. V shed 3 bases and J 2 bases; nucleotides not matched to a gene: 7. CDR3 nucleotide sequence: TGTGCCATCAGTGAAACACAGGGGCGAGCTGGAAACACCATATATTTT. It is translated as CAISETQGRAGNTIYF.

The J gene is TRBJ1-1, the V gene TRBV5-6; 8 bases are a match to TRBD1. Germline V CDR1 and CDR2: SGHDT, YYEEEE. J gave up 4 bases and V 1 base, and 12 bases lay outside the gene matches. This CDR3 has 17 residues. This CDR3 reads CASSLLGQGISGTEAFF. Written as DNA, the CDR3 is TGTGCCAGCAGCTTGCTAGGACAGGGTATAAGTGGCACTGAAGCTTTCTTT.

V is TRBV5-6 and J is TRBJ2-7; TRBD2 agrees at 7 bases. The germline V gene encodes CDR1 SGHDT and CDR2 YYEEEE. Unmatched junction bases numbered 10, after V lost 4 bases and J lost 0 bases. This CDR3 contains 16 residues. CDR3 region: CASSPRVGRVSYEQYF. DNA of the CDR3: TGTGCCAGCAGCCCGCGTGTTGGGAGGGTCTCCTACGAGCAGTACTTC.

The V call is TRBV6-4, the J call TRBJ2-2, with TRBD2 matching 8 bases. The V and J ends lost 3 bases and 1 base, in that order; junction bases with no gene match: 7. Germline V gene lookup returns CDR1 MRHNA and CDR2 SNTAGT. This CDR3 has 17 residues. The DNA of the CDR3 is TGTGCCAGCAGTGAAACTAGCGGCATTAGGAACACCGGGGAGCTGTTTTTT. Its translation is CASSETSGIRNTGELFF.

V usage is TRBV6-5 and J usage is TRBJ1-2; D ambiguous. Germline V gene data show CDR1 as MNHEY and CDR2 as SVGAGI. The V gene lost 2 bases and the J gene lost 5 bases, with 9 bases spanning the gap. CDR3 length: 13 residues. The CDR3 is CASSYDGNYGYTF. In DNA form, the CDR3 reads TGTGCCAGCAGTTACGACGGGAATTATGGCTACACCTTC.

The J gene is TRBJ2-3, the V gene TRBV3-1 (or the pseudogene TRBV3-2); possible D gene TRBD1, 6 bases. The germline V and J ends were trimmed by 1 base and 0 bases, with 8 bases remaining between them. The CDR3 has 15 amino acids. Germline loops: CDR1 LGHDT, CDR2 YNNKEL (reference sequence). The CDR3 DNA follows: TGTGCCAGCAGCCAAGGACAGGCTAGCACAGATACGCAGTATTTT. Its translation: CASSQGQASTDTQYF.

This rearrangement joins TRBV5-6 to TRBJ2-6; 8 bases align to TRBD1. V shed 7 bases, J shed 4 bases, and the junction held 10 bases outside the gene matches. The V gene's germline CDR1 is SGHDT and CDR2 YYEEEE. There are 16 residues in the CDR3. CDR3: CASGSGGSLGANVLTF. DNA for the CDR3: TGTGCCAGCGGTTCAGGGGGCTCTCTGGGGGCCAACGTCCTGACTTTC.

The chain carries TRBV2 and TRBJ2-2; D remains unclear. V shed 7 bases and J shed 2 bases, with 14 bases lying between them. CDR1 and CDR2 (germline): SNHLY, FYNNEI. CDR3 length equals 15 residues. The CDR3 is CASTAGYTNTGELFF. The CDR3 nucleotides are TGTGCCAGCACCGCAGGCTATACTAACACCGGGGAGCTGTTTTTT.

The rearrangement joins TRBV19 to TRBJ2-2, with 8 positions matching TRBD2. The CDR3 runs to 16 residues. The germline CDR1 and CDR2 sequences are LNHDA and SQIVND (reference sequence). With 3 bases clipped from V and 8 bases from J, the junction kept 11 bases outside the gene matches. In DNA, the CDR3 is TGTGCCAGTAGTATTATGGGACTAGAAGGCGGGGGGGAGCTGTTTTTT. This gives the protein CASSIMGLEGGGELFF.

The chain couples TRBV7-9 to TRBJ1-2, with a weak D call TRBD1 (6 bases). The CDR3 sequence is 13 residues long. The germline V and J ends were trimmed by 7 bases and 7 bases, with 16 bases remaining between them. The V gene's germline CDR1 is SEHNR and CDR2 FQNEAQ (reference sequence). The CDR3 protein is CASNMGGALGYTF. In nucleotides, the CDR3 is TGTGCCAGCAACATGGGGGGGGCGCTTGGCTACACCTTC.

This chain joins TRBV6-5 and TRBJ2-1, with 14 bases aligning to TRBD2. This CDR3 has 15 residues. Germline V CDR1 and CDR2: MNHEY, SVGAGI. V was pared by 7 bases and J by 7 bases, with 6 bases of the junction left unmatched. CDR3 DNA sequence: TGTGCCAGCAAAGGGACTAGCGGGAGTTGGAATGAGCAGTTCTTC. It specifies CASKGTSGSWNEQFF.

In its sample, this clone was seen a few times. The CDR3 nucleotides are TGTGCCAGCAGCACCCCAAAAAGGACAGGGGGCCCCTACGAGCAGTACTTC. It specifies CASSTPKRTGGPYEQYF. The rearrangement uses TRBV11-2 and TRBJ2-7, with 11 bases that match TRBD1. Trimming removed 5 bases from V and 2 bases from J; junction bases left unmatched: 11. CDR3 size: 17 residues. Germline CDR1 and CDR2: SGHAT and FQNNGV. Combining the CDR3 with reference TRBV11-2 and TRBJ2-7 gives the whole variable domain EAGVAQSPRYKIIEKRQSVAFWCNPISGHATLYWYQQILGQGPKLLIQFQNNGVVDDSQLPKDRFSAERLKGVDSTLKIQPAKLEDSAVYLCASSTPKRTGGPYEQYFGPGTRLTVT.

The chain recombines TRBV19 with TRBJ2-7, with TRBD2 identical over 8 bases. The CDR3 has 15 amino acids. V lost 4 bases to trimming and J lost 1 base; unmatched junction nucleotides: 6. In germline, CDR1 is LNHDA, CDR2 SQIVND (reference sequence). The CDR3 protein is CASSSWGTSSYEQYF. CDR3 nucleotide sequence: TGTGCCAGTAGTAGTTGGGGGACTAGTTCCTACGAGCAGTACTTC.

This clone appeared a few times. The genes are TRBV5-1 and TRBJ2-1; 10 nucleotides line up with TRBD2. Germline-derived CDR1 and CDR2 are SGHRS and YFSETQ. V lost 4 bases to trimming and J lost 6 bases; unmatched junction nucleotides: 4. The CDR3 covers 14 residues. CDR3 region: CASSQSSGSNEQFF. DNA for the CDR3: TGCGCCAGCAGCCAATCTAGCGGGAGCAATGAGCAGTTCTTC.

The CDR3 here is CASSGGSGDTQYF. CDR3 bases: TGTGCCAGCTCCGGCGGGAGCGGGGATACGCAGTATTTT. This sequence joins TRBV2 and TRBJ2-3, with TRBD2 matching 7 bases. The germline V gene has CDR1 SNHLY and CDR2 FYNNEI. V trimming: 8 bases; J trimming: 6 bases; junction bases outside the gene matches: 8. This CDR3 is built from 13 residues.

J is TRBJ2-7 and V is TRBV19; a weak D match, TRBD1 (6 bases). The V gene lost 5 bases and the J gene lost 3 bases, with 11 bases spanning the gap. CDR1 and CDR2 (germline): LNHDA, SQIVND (reference sequence). The CDR3 runs to 13 residues. CDR3 residues: CASSSQGNYEQYF. The CDR3 DNA follows: TGTGCCAGTAGTTCTCAGGGGAACTACGAGCAGTACTTC.

The chain employs TRBV9 and TRBJ2-7; 13 bases are a match to TRBD2. CDR3 length: 16 residues. V lost 0 bases to trimming and J lost 2 bases; unmatched junction nucleotides: 2. CDR1 is SGDLS and CDR2 is YYNGEE in the germline V gene. CDR3 sequence: CASSVGTSGRAYEQYF. The CDR3 DNA reads TGTGCCAGCAGCGTAGGTACTAGCGGGAGGGCCTACGAGCAGTACTTC.

The chain links TRBV25-1 to TRBJ1-6; D is uncertain. Germline CDR1 and CDR2: MGHDK and SYGVNS. Between the trimmed V and J ends, which lost 3 bases and 0 bases, there was a span of 6 bases. This CDR3 comprises 15 residues. CDR3 sequence: CASSEHSSYNSPLHF. The CDR3 coding sequence is TGTGCCAGCAGTGAGCATAGCTCCTATAATTCACCCCTCCACTTT.